The T cell receptor beta chain under discussion was sequenced for a study of radiation and T cells in renal cell carcinoma. Sequencing was performed with immunoSEQ multiplex PCR; in TCRdb, only in-frame clones are kept and a portion is missing. The sample shows 120,000 to 150,000 clones, about 87% of them seen only once. Time point of the sample: baseline pretreatment blood. Treatment reported: 15 Gy SBRT to primary tumor, nephrectomy 4 weeks later. The CDR3 extends over 13 amino acids. Trimming left V 3 bases short and J 9 bases short, with 13 bases between. Germline V lookup: CDR1 SNHLY, CDR2 FYNNEI.

The chain carries TRBV2 and TRBJ2-3, with D perhaps matching TRBD2 (5 bases). This TCR was recovered from a woman between 65 and 79 years old with renal cell carcinoma. The sequencing here drew on blood, taken from a patient whose treatment included radiotherapy and nephrectomy. CDR3 residues: CASSDGTRWTQYF. CDR3 in DNA: TGTGCCAGCAGTGATGGAACTAGGTGGACGCAGTATTTT.